This TCR beta chain stems from a study of OX40 agonist ivuxolimab in advanced cancers. Measured with immunoSEQ multiplex PCR; TCRdb has only the in-frame clones, and not every one. The data contain approximately 88,000 clones, 70% to 90% of them singletons. Germline values: CDR1 SNHLY, CDR2 FYNNEI. V lost 3 bases to trimming and J lost 8 bases, with 13 bases between them. This CDR3 region has 13 residues. The gene calls are TRBV2 and TRBJ1-2, with D uncertain. The TCR sequence derives from an adult with an advanced solid tumor such as melanoma, head and neck, liver or kidney cancer. This specimen consisted of CD4+ or CD8+ T cells sorted from blood, obtained in a trial of the OX40 agonist ivuxolimab. For the CDR3, the DNA is TGTGCCAGCAGTGATCTGGGCGGGAGAGGCTACACCTTC. Amino acid sequence: CASSDLGGRGYTF.